Below, 9 T cell receptor beta chains from the same sample are listed, as sequenced in a study of a mutant IDH1 vaccine in newly diagnosed glioma. Specified time point: week 35, safety follow-up. The study gave 300 ug of mutant IDH1 20-mer peptide per vaccine dose, with topical imiquimod. Which antigens these TCRs recognize remains unknown. The assay was immunoSEQ multiplex PCR, and TCRdb's table has in-frame clones only and misses some. The table lists about 58,000 clones, 80% to 90% of them singletons, with about 4.9% in the top ten. The sequencing here drew on PBMCs, taken from a glioma patient whose treatment included an IDH1 peptide vaccine. The receptors derive from a man aged 35 to 55 with glioma.

This clone was picked up a small number of times. An end of the junction does not agree with germline; a read error may underlie this. This rearrangement joins TRBV15 to TRBJ1-2; maybe TRBD1 (5 bases). Germline V gene lookup returns CDR1 LNHNV and CDR2 YYDKDF (reference sequence). The CDR3 extends over 15 amino acids. As DNA, the CDR3 is TGTGCCACCAGGAGAGGGGAACAGGCCCACTATGGCTACACCTTC. Translated: CATRRGEQAHYGYTF.

This clone was observed once. J is TRBJ2-5 and V is TRBV7-2; the D gene is possibly TRBD2 (5 bases). This CDR3 is 14 amino acids long. The V end was cut by 1 base, the J end by 5 bases, with 11 bases between. The germline V gene encodes CDR1 SGHTA and CDR2 FQGNSA. The CDR3 DNA reads TGTGCCAGCAGCTTAGACGGGGTCCTGGAGACCCAGTACTTC. Its protein is CASSLDGVLETQYF.

This rearrangement joins TRBV5-4 to TRBJ2-7; D gene uncertain. The CDR3 covers 15 residues. CDR1 is SGHNT and CDR2 is YYREEE in the germline V gene (reference sequence). Between the trimmed V and J ends, which lost 0 bases and 1 base, there was a span of 11 bases. The CDR3 DNA is TGTGCCAGCAGCTTGGAACGGGCAGGATCCTACGAGCAGTACTTC. The encoded protein is CASSLERAGSYEQYF.

The chain links TRBV6-5 to TRBJ2-7, with a tentative D call TRBD2 (6 bases). Germline CDR1 is MNHEY and CDR2 is SVGAGI. This CDR3 is built from 11 residues. Between the trimmed V and J ends, which lost 5 bases and 5 bases, there was a span of 7 bases. CDR3 residues: CASSREDEQYF. CDR3 coding DNA: TGTGCCAGCAGTAGGGAGGACGAGCAGTACTTC.

This chain uses TRBV5-4 with TRBJ1-1, with no clear D. The CDR3 runs to 14 residues. Germline loops: CDR1 SGHNT, CDR2 YYREEE (reference sequence). V lost 1 base, J lost 9 bases, and 16 bases lay in between. This CDR3 is CASSLIGIGQQAFF. The CDR3 bases are TGTGCCAGCAGCTTGATAGGGATTGGCCAGCAAGCTTTCTTT. Using reference TRBV5-4 and TRBJ1-1 for the parts outside the CDR3, the full variable domain is ETGVTQSPTHLIKTRGQQVTLRCSSQSGHNTVSWYQQALGQGPQFIFQYYREEENGRGNFPPRFSGLQFPNYSSELNVNALELDDSALYLCASSLIGIGQQAFFGQGTRLTVV.

The rearrangement uses TRBV6-5 and TRBJ1-2; 7 bases agree with TRBD1. This CDR3 is built from 12 residues. Germline lookup yields CDR1 MNHEY and CDR2 SVGAGI. The V segment lost 5 bases and the J segment 7 bases; nucleotides outside the gene matches: 4. The CDR3 loop reads CASSRGLGGYTF. CDR3 sequence (DNA): TGTGCCAGCAGTAGGGGGCTCGGTGGCTACACCTTC.

The chain is built from TRBV6-5 and TRBJ2-5; TRBD1 matches at 10 bases. V lost 4 bases to trimming and J lost 4 bases; unmatched junction nucleotides: 6. The CDR3 has 15 amino acids. Germline V gene sequence: CDR1 MNHEY, CDR2 SVGAGI. CDR3 nucleotides: TGTGCCAGCAGTTGGGAGACAGGGGGCACAGAGACCCAGTACTTC. Protein: CASSWETGGTETQYF.

This chain links TRBV4-2 with TRBJ2-1; tentatively, D is TRBD1 (6 bases). The germline V and J ends were trimmed by 3 bases and 9 bases, with 9 bases remaining between them. Germline V gene sequence: CDR1 LGHNA, CDR2 YNFKEQ. CDR3 length: 12 amino acids. CDR3 loop: CASSHQTGEQFF. In DNA form, the CDR3 reads TGTGCCAGCAGCCATCAGACAGGTGAGCAGTTCTTC.

CDR3 DNA: TGTGCCAGCAGTTATTACAGGGACTCCTACAATGAGCAGTTCTTC. This encodes CASSYYRDSYNEQFF. The chain joins TRBV6-5 to TRBJ2-1, with D maybe TRBD1 (6 bases). The V and J ends lost 3 bases and 0 bases respectively, with 9 bases between them. CDR3 length: 15 amino acids. The V gene's germline CDR1 is MNHEY and CDR2 SVGAGI.